These 10 T cell receptor beta chains were sequenced from one sample in a study of a mutant IDH1 vaccine in newly diagnosed glioma. Time point in this sample: week 5, during vaccination. Every single dose of the vaccine, 300 ug of mutant IDH1 20-mer peptide, came with topical imiquimod. Generated by immunoSEQ multiplex PCR, the TCRdb table keeps only in-frame clones and is missing some. The sample contains some 60,000 clones, 90% of which appear only once. Their antigens are not known. Specimen: PBMCs, collected from a glioma patient whose treatment included an IDH1 peptide vaccine. These receptors were taken from a woman in her thirties or forties with glioma.

This rearrangement joins TRBV6-1 to TRBJ1-5; TRBD1 might be the D (5 bases). CDR3 length equals 15 residues. CDR1 MNHNS and CDR2 SASEGT come from the germline V gene. V lost 2 bases, J lost 2 bases, and 10 bases lay in between. CDR3: CASSESGGGNQPQHF. The CDR3 DNA is TGTGCCAGCAGTGAAAGTGGGGGTGGCAATCAGCCCCAGCATTTT.

The rearrangement joins TRBV9 to TRBJ1-3; D is uncertain. The V end lost 3 bases, the J end lost 4 bases, and 14 bases lay between the germline ends. Germline V gives CDR1 SGDLS, CDR2 YYNGEE. This CDR3 comprises 15 residues. In DNA, the CDR3 is TGTGCCAGCAGCGGATCAAGAGTTGCCGGAAACACCATATATTTT. It codes for CASSGSRVAGNTIYF.

This clone was seen only once. This chain joins TRBV7-6 and TRBJ2-2, with D uncertain. This CDR3 has 13 residues. Trimming cost V 2 bases and J 6 bases, with 7 bases left between them. Germline lookup yields CDR1 SGHVS and CDR2 FNYEAQ. The CDR3 reads CASSLSIAGELFF. DNA of the CDR3: TGTGCCAGCAGCTTATCGATTGCCGGGGAGCTGTTTTTT.

The chain has TRBV6-1 and TRBJ2-7, with 8 bases fitting TRBD1. CDR3 length equals 15 residues. The ends lost 6 bases at V and 6 bases at J; junction bases unmatched: 13. From germline, CDR1 is MNHNS and CDR2 SASEGT. DNA of the CDR3: TGTGCCAGCAGGGCAGGGGGCGCAGGGACGAGCGAGCAGTACTTC. Protein sequence: CASRAGGAGTSEQYF.

This clone was counted a single time. This chain joins TRBV23-1 and TRBJ1-3, with TRBD1 identical over 10 bases. TRBV23-1 is treated as an ORF (open reading frame) with a function not yet certain. With 2 bases clipped from V and 3 bases from J, the junction kept 7 bases outside the gene matches. This CDR3 is 17 amino acids long. In nucleotides, the CDR3 is TGCGCCAGCAGTCAAACCGGGACAGGGGTCGGTGGAAACACCATATATTTT. Protein sequence: CASSQTGTGVGGNTIYF.

The V and J genes are TRBV28 and TRBJ2-7, with 7 bases fitting TRBD2. Germline V gene data show CDR1 as MDHEN and CDR2 as SYDVKM. There are 14 residues in the CDR3. With 7 bases clipped from V and 1 base from J, the junction kept 7 bases outside the gene matches. Here the CDR3 reads CASNPGLISYEQYF. CDR3 bases: TGTGCCAGCAACCCGGGACTAATATCCTACGAGCAGTACTTC.

This sequence joins TRBV4-1 and TRBJ2-5; 8 positions match TRBD2. The CDR3 is made up of 16 amino acids. V shed 4 bases, J shed 6 bases, and the junction held 13 bases outside the gene matches. Germline V gene data show CDR1 as MGHRA and CDR2 as YSYEKL. CDR3 loop: CASSPQSGRWGKTQYF. The CDR3, as DNA: TGCGCCAGCAGCCCCCAGAGCGGGAGATGGGGAAAGACCCAGTACTTC.

The CDR3 protein is CASSLGATNEKLFF. CDR3 coding DNA: TGTGCCAGCAGTTTGGGGGCAACTAATGAAAAACTGTTTTTT. The chain has TRBV28 and TRBJ1-4, with a possible D match to TRBD1 (5 bases). V lost 3 bases and J lost 0, with 5 bases in between. This CDR3 comprises 14 residues. Germline lookup yields CDR1 MDHEN and CDR2 SYDVKM.

CDR3 sequence reads: CASSLGGPYGYTF. The CDR3 region has the DNA TGTGCCAGCAGCTTAGGAGGGCCCTATGGCTACACCTTC. The chain uses TRBV7-2 and TRBJ1-2; D is unresolved. Per the germline V gene, CDR1 is SGHTA and CDR2 is FQGNSA. The length of the CDR3 is 13 residues. The V end lost 1 base, the J end lost 4 bases, and 7 bases lay between the germline ends.

The chain carries TRBV6-5 and TRBJ1-6, with 7 positions matching TRBD1. With V trimmed by 6 bases and J by 7 bases, 3 bases remained unmatched. Germline V gives CDR1 MNHEY, CDR2 SVGAGI. The length of the CDR3 is 13 residues. For the CDR3, the DNA is TGTGCCAGCAGCTCGACAGGGAATTCACCCCTCCACTTT. As protein: CASSSTGNSPLHF.